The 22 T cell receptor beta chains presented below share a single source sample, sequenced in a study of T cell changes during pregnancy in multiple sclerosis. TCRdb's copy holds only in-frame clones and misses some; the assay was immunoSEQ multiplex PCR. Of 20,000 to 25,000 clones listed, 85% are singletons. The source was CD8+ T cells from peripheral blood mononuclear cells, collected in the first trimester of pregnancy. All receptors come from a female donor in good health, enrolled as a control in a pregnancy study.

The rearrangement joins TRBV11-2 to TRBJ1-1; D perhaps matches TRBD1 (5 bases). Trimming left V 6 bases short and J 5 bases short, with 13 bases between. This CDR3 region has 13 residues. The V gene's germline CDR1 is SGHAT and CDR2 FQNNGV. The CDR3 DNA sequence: TGTGCCAGCAGTCCCTGGGGGGGGACTGAAGCTTTCTTT. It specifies CASSPWGGTEAFF.

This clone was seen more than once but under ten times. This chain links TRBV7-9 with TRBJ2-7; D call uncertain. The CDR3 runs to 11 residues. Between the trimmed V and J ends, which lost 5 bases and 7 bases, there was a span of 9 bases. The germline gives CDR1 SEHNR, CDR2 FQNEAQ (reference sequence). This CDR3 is CASSPGREQYF. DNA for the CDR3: TGTGCCAGCAGCCCAGGAAGGGAGCAGTACTTC.

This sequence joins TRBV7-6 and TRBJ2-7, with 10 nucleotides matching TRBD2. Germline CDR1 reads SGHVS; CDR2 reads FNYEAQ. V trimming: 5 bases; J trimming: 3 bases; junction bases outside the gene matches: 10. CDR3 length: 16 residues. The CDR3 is CASSRGPAGGLYEQYF. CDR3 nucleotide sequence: TGTGCCAGCAGCAGAGGCCCAGCGGGGGGGCTCTACGAGCAGTACTTC.

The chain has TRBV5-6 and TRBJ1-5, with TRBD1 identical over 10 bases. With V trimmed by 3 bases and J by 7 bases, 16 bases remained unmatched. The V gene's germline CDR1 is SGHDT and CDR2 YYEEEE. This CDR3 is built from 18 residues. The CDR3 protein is CASSSETPGQGFGQPQHF. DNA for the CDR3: TGTGCCAGCAGCTCGGAAACCCCGGGACAGGGGTTCGGACAGCCCCAGCATTTT.

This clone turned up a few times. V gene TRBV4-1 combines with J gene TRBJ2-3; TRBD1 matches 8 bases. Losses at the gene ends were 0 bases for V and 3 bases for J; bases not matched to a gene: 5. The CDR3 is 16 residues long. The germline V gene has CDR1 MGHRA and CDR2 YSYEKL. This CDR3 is CASSQEGTGGTDTQYF. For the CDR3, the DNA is TGCGCCAGCAGCCAAGAGGGGACAGGTGGGACAGATACGCAGTATTTT.

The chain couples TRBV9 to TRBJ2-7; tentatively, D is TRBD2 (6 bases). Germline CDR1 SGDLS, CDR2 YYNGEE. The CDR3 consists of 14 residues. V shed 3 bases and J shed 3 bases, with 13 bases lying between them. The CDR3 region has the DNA TGTGCCAGCAGCGGCCGGGACTCCCACTACGAGCAGTACTTC. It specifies CASSGRDSHYEQYF.

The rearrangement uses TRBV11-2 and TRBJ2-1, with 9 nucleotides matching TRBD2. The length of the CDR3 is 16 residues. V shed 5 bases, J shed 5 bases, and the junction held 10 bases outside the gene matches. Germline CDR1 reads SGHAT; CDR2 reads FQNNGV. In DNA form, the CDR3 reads TGTGCCAGCAGCCTGCGGGGGGGACTGAATCACAATGAGCAGTTCTTC. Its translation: CASSLRGGLNHNEQFF. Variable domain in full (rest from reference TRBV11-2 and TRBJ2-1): EAGVAQSPRYKIIEKRQSVAFWCNPISGHATLYWYQQILGQGPKLLIQFQNNGVVDDSQLPKDRFSAERLKGVDSTLKIQPAKLEDSAVYLCASSLRGGLNHNEQFFGPGTRLTVL.

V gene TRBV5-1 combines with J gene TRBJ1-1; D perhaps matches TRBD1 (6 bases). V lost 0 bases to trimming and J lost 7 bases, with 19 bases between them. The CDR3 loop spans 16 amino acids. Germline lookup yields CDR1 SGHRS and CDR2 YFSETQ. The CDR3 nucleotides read TGCGCCAGCAGCTTGGCCTCTTGGGGGGGCAATGGTGAAGCTTTCTTT. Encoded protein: CASSLASWGGNGEAFF. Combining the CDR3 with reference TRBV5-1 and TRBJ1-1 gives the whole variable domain KAGVTQTPRYLIKTRGQQVTLSCSPISGHRSVSWYQQTPGQGLQFLFEYFSETQRNKGNFPGRFSGRQFSNSRSEMNVSTLELGDSALYLCASSLASWGGNGEAFFGQGTRLTVV.

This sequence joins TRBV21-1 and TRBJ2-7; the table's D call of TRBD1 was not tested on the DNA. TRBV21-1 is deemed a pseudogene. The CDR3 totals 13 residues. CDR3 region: CASSNVGSYEQYF. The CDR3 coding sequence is TGTGCCAGCAGCAACGTGGGCAGCTACGAGCAGTACTTC.

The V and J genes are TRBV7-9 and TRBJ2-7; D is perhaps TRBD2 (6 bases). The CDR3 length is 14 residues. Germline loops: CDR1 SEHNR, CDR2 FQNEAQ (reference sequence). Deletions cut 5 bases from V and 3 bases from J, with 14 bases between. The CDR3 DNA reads TGTGCCAGCAGCCCACCGGAGGGCGGCTACGAGCAGTACTTC. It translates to CASSPPEGGYEQYF.

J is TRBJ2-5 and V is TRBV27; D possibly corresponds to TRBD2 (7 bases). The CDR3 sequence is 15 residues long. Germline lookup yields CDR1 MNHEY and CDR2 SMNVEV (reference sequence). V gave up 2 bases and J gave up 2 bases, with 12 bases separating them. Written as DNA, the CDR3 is TGTGCCAGCAGTTTAGGGGGGAGGGGGCAAGAGACCCAGTACTTC. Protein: CASSLGGRGQETQYF.

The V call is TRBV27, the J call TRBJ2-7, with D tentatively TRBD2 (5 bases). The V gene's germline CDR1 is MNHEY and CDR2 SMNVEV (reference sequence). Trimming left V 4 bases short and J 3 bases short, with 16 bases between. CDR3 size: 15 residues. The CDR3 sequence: CASSSPTRGSYEQYF. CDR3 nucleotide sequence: TGTGCCAGCAGTTCCCCAACCCGAGGGAGCTACGAGCAGTACTTC.

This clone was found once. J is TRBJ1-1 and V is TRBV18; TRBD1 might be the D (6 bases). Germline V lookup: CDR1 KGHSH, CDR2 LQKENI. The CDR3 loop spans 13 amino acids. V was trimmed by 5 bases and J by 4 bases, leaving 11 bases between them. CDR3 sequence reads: CASSGTPVTEAFF. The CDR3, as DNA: TGTGCCAGCTCAGGGACACCCGTCACTGAAGCTTTCTTT.

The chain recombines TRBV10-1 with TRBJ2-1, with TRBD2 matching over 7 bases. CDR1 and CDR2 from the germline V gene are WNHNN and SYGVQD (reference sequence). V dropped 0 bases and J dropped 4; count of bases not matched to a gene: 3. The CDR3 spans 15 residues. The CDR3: CASSESEGGYNEQFF. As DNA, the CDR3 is TGCGCCAGCAGTGAGTCGGAGGGAGGGTACAATGAGCAGTTCTTC.

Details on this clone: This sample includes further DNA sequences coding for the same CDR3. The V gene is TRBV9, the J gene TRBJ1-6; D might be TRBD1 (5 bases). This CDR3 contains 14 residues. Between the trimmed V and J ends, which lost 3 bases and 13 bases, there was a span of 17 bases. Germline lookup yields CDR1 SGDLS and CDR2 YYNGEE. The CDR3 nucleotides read TGTGCCAGCAGCGAAGACAGAGAACGTAAGCCCCTCCACTTT. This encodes CASSEDRERKPLHF.

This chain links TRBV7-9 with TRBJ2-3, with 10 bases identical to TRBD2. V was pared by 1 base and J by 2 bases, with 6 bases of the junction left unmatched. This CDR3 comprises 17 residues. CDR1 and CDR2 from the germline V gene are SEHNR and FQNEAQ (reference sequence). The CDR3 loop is CASSLGASGGDTDTQYF. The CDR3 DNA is TGTGCCAGCAGCTTAGGGGCTAGCGGGGGAGACACAGATACGCAGTATTTT.

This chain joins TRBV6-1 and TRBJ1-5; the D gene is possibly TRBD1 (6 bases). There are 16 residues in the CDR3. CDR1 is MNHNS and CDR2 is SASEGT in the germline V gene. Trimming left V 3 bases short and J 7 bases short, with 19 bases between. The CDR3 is CASSDPYRVPGQPQHF. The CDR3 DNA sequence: TGTGCCAGCAGTGACCCGTACAGGGTCCCGGGGCAGCCCCAGCATTTT.

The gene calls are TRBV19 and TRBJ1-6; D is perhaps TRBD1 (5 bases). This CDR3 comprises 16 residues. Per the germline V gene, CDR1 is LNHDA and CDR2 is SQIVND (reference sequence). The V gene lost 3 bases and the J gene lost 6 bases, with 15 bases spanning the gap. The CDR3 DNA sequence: TGTGCCAGTAGTATGCTCTCGGACACTCCTAATTCACCCCTCCACTTT. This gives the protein CASSMLSDTPNSPLHF.

This CDR3 is CASSFLWRTYEQYF. The CDR3 nucleotides read TGTGCCAGCAGCTTCTTGTGGCGGACCTACGAGCAGTACTTC. The V gene is TRBV5-6, the J gene TRBJ2-7; no firm D call. Looked up from germline, CDR1 is SGHDT and CDR2 is YYEEEE. The CDR3 covers 14 residues. V was clipped by 2 bases and J by 2 bases, with 11 bases between them. The variable domain in full, with the rest retrieved from reference TRBV5-6 and TRBJ2-7, is DAGVTQSPTHLIKTRGQQVTLRCSPKSGHDTVSWYQQALGQGPQFIFQYYEEEERQRGNFPDRFSGHQFPNYSSELNVNALLLGDSALYLCASSFLWRTYEQYFGPGTRLTVT.

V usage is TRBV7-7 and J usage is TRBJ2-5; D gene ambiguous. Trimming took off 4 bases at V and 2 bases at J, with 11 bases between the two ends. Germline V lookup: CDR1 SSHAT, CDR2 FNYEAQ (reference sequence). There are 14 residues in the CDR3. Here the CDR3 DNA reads TGTGCCAGCAGCTCGAGCCCAAGACAAGAGACCCAGTACTTC. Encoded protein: CASSSSPRQETQYF.

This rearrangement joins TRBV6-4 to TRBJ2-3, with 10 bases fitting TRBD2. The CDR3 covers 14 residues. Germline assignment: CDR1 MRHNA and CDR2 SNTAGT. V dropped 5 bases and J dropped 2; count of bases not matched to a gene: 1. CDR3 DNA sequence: TGTGCCAGCAGTAGCGGGGGGGCCACAGATACGCAGTATTTT. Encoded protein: CASSSGGATDTQYF.

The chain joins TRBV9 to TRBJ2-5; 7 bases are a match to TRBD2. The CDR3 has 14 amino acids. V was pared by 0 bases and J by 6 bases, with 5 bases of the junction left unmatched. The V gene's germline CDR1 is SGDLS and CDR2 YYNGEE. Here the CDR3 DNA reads TGTGCCAGCAGCGTAGGGGACTATGAAAAGACCCAGTACTTC. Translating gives CASSVGDYEKTQYF.